The source of this T cell receptor beta chain is a study of regulatory T cells in long-lasting Graves disease. The CDR3 covers 13 residues. Trimming removed 1 base at V and 2 bases at J, with 6 bases between. CDR1 is MGHRA, CDR2 YSYEKL, per germline. Sequencing libraries for TCR beta were prepared with iRepertoire HTBI primers and Arm-PCR of CDR3 regions. TCRdb itself ran the multiplex PCR reads through MiXCR, one entry per CDR3 protein. The table lists 430,000 or so distinct CDR3 sequences, 21% of them singletons. Time point meaning: persistent/refractory GD, antithyroid drugs over 5 years with positive TRAb. From RNA extracted from PBMCs, the TCR library was made.

This receptor was taken from a female donor with Graves disease. The sample in question was peripheral blood mononuclear cells (PBMCs), obtained when the disease was refractory, from a patient treated with antithyroid drugs. V gene TRBV4-1 combines with J gene TRBJ2-7; no reliable D call. The CDR3 bases are TGCGCCAGCAGCCAAGTTATTGCCTACGAGCAGTACTTC. Translating it yields CASSQVIAYEQYF.